Each of the 22 T cell receptor beta chains below was sequenced from the same sample in a study of T cells in Graves' hyperthyroidism and ophthalmopathy. Amplification targeted TCR beta CDR3 regions from RNA transcripts. With the HTBI primer set, the TCR CDR3 went through a first round of RT-PCR. TCRdb fed the multiplex PCR reads into MiXCR, producing one record per CDR3 protein. The data hold hundreds of thousands of distinct CDR3 sequences, with over 13% observed a single time. The sequencing sample was made of blood. The receptors here all came from a man aged 45-65 years with Graves' ophthalmopathy.

The chain links TRBV19 to TRBJ2-1, with 8 positions matching TRBD2. J was trimmed by 3 bases and V by 3 bases; bases with no gene match: 4. The CDR3 consists of 15 residues. The V gene's germline CDR1 is LNHDA and CDR2 SQIVND (reference sequence). The CDR3 coding sequence is TGTGCCAGTAGTATCTCCGGGGGGGTCTACAATGAGCAGTTCTTC. Its translation is CASSISGGVYNEQFF.

With regard to this clonotype: Being one base from a much bigger clone, this may be a read error. V usage is TRBV30 and J usage is TRBJ2-7; tentative D call: TRBD2 (6 bases). The CDR3 covers 14 residues. Germline V gene data show CDR1 as GTSNPN and CDR2 as SVGIG (reference sequence). The CDR3 nucleotides read TGTGCCTGGAGTGTAGGTAGCGGATCCTACGGGCAGTACTTC. This sequence encodes CAWSVGSGSYGQYF.

This clonotype was seen many times. V gene TRBV15 combines with J gene TRBJ2-1, with no clear D. Germline V gene lookup returns CDR1 LNHNV and CDR2 YYDKDF (reference sequence). The CDR3 runs to 14 residues. V shed 0 bases and J shed 8 bases, with 11 bases lying between them. DNA for the CDR3: TGTGCCACCAGCAGAGATCCGGGTCGGGATGAGCAGTTCTTC. Its translation is CATSRDPGRDEQFF.

This clonotype was recorded many times. The chain has TRBV20-1 and TRBJ2-5; D is possibly TRBD2 (6 bases). V was shortened by 5 bases and J by 4 bases, with 17 bases between the two germline ends. The germline gives CDR1 DFQATT, CDR2 SNEGSKA (reference sequence). CDR3 length: 14 residues. Here the CDR3 DNA reads TGCAGTGCTTCTAGCGCCACAAGCCGAGAGACCCAGTACTTC. It yields the protein CSASSATSRETQYF.

The chain is built from TRBV3-1 and TRBJ2-3; possibly TRBD2 for D (5 bases). The length of the CDR3 is 13 residues. Trimming pared 0 bases from V and 9 bases from J, leaving 10 bases between. CDR1 is LGHDT and CDR2 is YNNKEL in the germline V gene (reference sequence). In DNA form, the CDR3 reads TGTGCCAGCAGCCAAGATGTGGCGGGCACGCAGTATTTT. This encodes CASSQDVAGTQYF.

This clonotype was picked up many times. This chain uses TRBV2 with TRBJ1-4; D is uncertain. The CDR3 has 10 amino acids. V gave up 1 base and J gave up 9 bases, with 0 bases separating them. Germline values: CDR1 SNHLY, CDR2 FYNNEI. The CDR3 nucleotides are TGTGCCAGCAGTGAAGAAAAACTGTTTTTT. Its translation is CASSEEKLFF.

This clonotype has a count of ten or more. A junction end diverges from the germline sequence, so it may reflect a read error. This chain uses TRBV28 with TRBJ2-7, with TRBD1 matching 8 bases. This CDR3 has 15 residues. Germline values: CDR1 MDHEN, CDR2 SYDVKM. The CDR3 sequence: CASSEQGALSHEQYF. The CDR3 bases are TGTGCCAGCAGCGAGCAGGGGGCTCTCTCCCACGAGCAGTACTTC.

This clonotype was observed at least ten times. The rearrangement links TRBV2 to TRBJ2-3; TRBD1 or TRBD2 may be the D gene (5 bases each). This CDR3 is 14 amino acids long. V lost 7 bases, J lost 0 bases, and 11 bases lay in between. CDR1 SNHLY and CDR2 FYNNEI come from the germline V gene. CDR3 sequence (DNA): TGTGCCAGCATTGTGGGACCTAGCACAGATACGCAGTATTTT. This gives the protein CASIVGPSTDTQYF.

This clonotype was picked up many times. The CDR3 DNA follows: TGTGCCAGCAGCCAAGACGGGCTAGCGTCCTACGAGCAGTACTTC. Protein sequence: CASSQDGLASYEQYF. The genes are TRBV3-1 and TRBJ2-7, with D possibly matching TRBD2 (6 bases). Germline CDR1 LGHDT, CDR2 YNNKEL (reference sequence). The germline V and J ends were trimmed by 0 bases and 1 base, with 10 bases remaining between them. The CDR3 totals 15 residues.

This clonotype was seen repeatedly, ten times or more. This chain's CDR3 is CASSQPQGKNTEAFF. CDR3 nucleotide sequence: TGTGCCAGCAGCCAACCCCAGGGGAAGAACACTGAAGCTTTCTTT. V gene TRBV4-2 combines with J gene TRBJ1-1; D is possibly TRBD1 (6 bases). V lost 2 bases to trimming and J lost 1 base, with 11 bases between them. The CDR3 covers 15 residues. Per the germline V gene, CDR1 is LGHNA and CDR2 is YNFKEQ.

This clonotype was observed at least ten times. The genes are TRBV29-1 and TRBJ2-6; the D is unclear. Per the germline V gene, CDR1 is SQVTM and CDR2 is ANQGSEA. The germline V and J ends were trimmed by 7 bases and 1 base, with 5 bases remaining between them. The CDR3 is made up of 12 amino acids. The CDR3 loop reads CSAESGANVLTF. The CDR3 DNA reads TGCAGCGCCGAGTCTGGGGCCAACGTCCTGACTTTC.

Remarks on this clonotype: A read error may be the cause here, since a much bigger clone is one base away. The genes are TRBV7-9 and TRBJ2-1; TRBD1 matches 9 bases. This CDR3 spans 16 amino acids. J was trimmed by 10 bases and V by 5 bases; bases with no gene match: 15. The germline CDR1 and CDR2 sequences are SEHNR and FQNEAQ (reference sequence). The CDR3 region has the DNA TGTGCCAGCAGCCCGTCCGGGACAGGGTCTTGGTACGAGCAGTTCTTC. Protein sequence: CASSPSGTGSWYEQFF.

Remarks on this clonotype: A much larger clone lies one base from this, so it may be a read error. The genes are TRBV28 and TRBJ1-1; weak D call: TRBD1 (6 bases). Trimming removed 6 bases at V and 1 base at J, with 15 bases between. Germline V gene sequence: CDR1 MDHEN, CDR2 SYDVKM. The CDR3 extends over 15 amino acids. As DNA, the CDR3 is TGTGCCAGCAGCCCCTCCGGACAGCCGAACACTGAAGCTTTCTTT. Translation gives CASSPSGQPNTEAFF.

The rearrangement joins TRBV5-1 to TRBJ2-5; D is perhaps TRBD1 (6 bases). Germline V CDR1 and CDR2: SGHRS, YFSETQ. The germline V and J ends were trimmed by 4 bases and 5 bases, with 21 bases remaining between them. The CDR3 contains 16 residues. The CDR3 DNA sequence: TGCGCCAGCAGCCAAACCCGACAGGACATCAAGGAGACCCAGTACTTC. It specifies CASSQTRQDIKETQYF.

This clonotype was counted ten times or more. The rearrangement links TRBV12-3 or TRBV12-4 to TRBJ2-7; TRBD2 aligns across 12 bases. V shed 6 bases and J 6 bases; nucleotides not matched to a gene: 12. There are 16 residues in the CDR3. The CDR3: CASSSRGLAGPGEQYF. In DNA, the CDR3 is TGTGCCAGCAGCTCCCGCGGACTAGCGGGGCCGGGCGAGCAGTACTTC.

This clonotype was counted at least ten times. The CDR3 sequence is CASSLGLAGRNEQFF. Here the CDR3 DNA reads TGTGCCAGCAGCTTGGGGCTAGCGGGGAGGAATGAGCAGTTCTTC. This chain joins TRBV7-2 and TRBJ2-1; TRBD2 agrees at 9 bases. Per the germline V gene, CDR1 is SGHTA and CDR2 is FQGNSA. This CDR3 has 15 amino acids. J was trimmed by 7 bases and V by 3 bases; bases with no gene match: 7.

This clonotype was counted a few times. The chain links TRBV6-1 to TRBJ2-7; no firm D call. From germline, CDR1 is MNHNS and CDR2 SASEGT. CDR3 size: 13 residues. Trimming stripped 3 bases from V and 2 bases from J, with 8 bases between. The CDR3 protein is CASSDYSTYEQYF. In nucleotides, the CDR3 is TGTGCCAGCAGTGACTACAGCACCTACGAGCAGTACTTC.

This clonotype showed up just a few times. A single base separates this from a much larger clone, so it may be a read error. The rearrangement joins TRBV5-1 to TRBJ2-7, with 8 positions matching TRBD2. The CDR3 is 18 amino acids. CDR1 is SGHRS, CDR2 YFSETQ, per germline. The trim removed 0 bases at V and 0 bases at J, leaving 11 bases unmatched. The CDR3 DNA reads as TGCGCCAGCAGCTTGGAGGGGGGCGGGAGGATCCTCTCCTACGAGCAGTACTTC. Protein sequence: CASSLEGGGRILSYEQYF.

This clonotype came up many times. The chain recombines TRBV7-2 with TRBJ2-7, with D perhaps TRBD1 (5 bases). V was cut by 0 bases and J by 3 bases, with 12 bases left in between. Germline-derived CDR1 and CDR2 are SGHTA and FQGNSA. CDR3 length: 15 residues. CDR3 protein: CASSLAQGMGYEQYF. For the CDR3, the DNA is TGTGCCAGCAGCTTAGCGCAGGGAATGGGCTACGAGCAGTACTTC.

This clonotype was recorded a few times. The chain recombines TRBV29-1 with TRBJ2-3, with TRBD1 as a possible D gene (5 bases). V was pared by 3 bases and J by 4 bases, with 5 bases between. The CDR3 extends over 11 amino acids. The germline gives CDR1 SQVTM, CDR2 ANQGSEA. The CDR3 protein is CSVEGPDTQYF. The CDR3 DNA reads TGCAGCGTTGAGGGGCCAGATACGCAGTATTTT.

A few counts support this clonotype. V is TRBV12-3 or TRBV12-4 and J is TRBJ2-2; the match to TRBD1 covers 7 bases. Germline trimming cut 4 bases from V and 2 bases from J; bases unmatched to any gene: 7. There are 16 residues in the CDR3. CDR3 loop: CASSYPTGINTGELFF. CDR3 DNA: TGTGCCAGCAGTTACCCGACAGGGATTAACACCGGGGAGCTGTTTTTT.

The sample holds one count of this clonotype. This sequence joins TRBV18 and TRBJ2-7; TRBD1 aligns across 8 bases. The CDR3 covers 15 residues. In germline, CDR1 is KGHSH, CDR2 LQKENI. The V gene end was trimmed by 0 bases and the J gene end by 2 bases; junction bases not matched to a gene: 3. CDR3: CASSPPDRAAYEQYF. The CDR3 DNA follows: TGTGCCAGCTCACCACCGGACAGGGCCGCCTACGAGCAGTACTTC.